The sequence of this T cell receptor (beta chain) was determined in a study of regulatory T cells in long-lasting Graves disease. Stated time point: newly diagnosed GD, antithyroid drugs for less than 3 months. The TCR library used RNA extracted from PBMCs. Notes on this clonotype: A much larger clone lies one base from this, so it may be a read error.

Sequencing libraries for TCR beta were prepared with iRepertoire HTBI primers and Arm-PCR of CDR3 regions. MiXCR, run by TCRdb on the multiplex PCR reads, gives a single entry per CDR3 protein. The data contain about 470,000 distinct CDR3 sequences, under 15% of them singletons. Another study also made use of these data, one on T cells in Graves' hyperthyroidism and ophthalmopathy.

The sample was peripheral blood mononuclear cells (PBMCs), taken at new diagnosis, from a patient treated with antithyroid drugs. This TCR came from a woman in her 30s with Graves disease.

The CDR3 reads CTSSLARVNTDTQYF. The CDR3 DNA is TGTACCAGCAGTTTAGCCAGGGTGAACACAGATACGCAGTATTTT. The chain links TRBV12-3 or TRBV12-4 to TRBJ2-3; D perhaps matches TRBD1 (5 bases). The CDR3 sequence is 15 residues long.